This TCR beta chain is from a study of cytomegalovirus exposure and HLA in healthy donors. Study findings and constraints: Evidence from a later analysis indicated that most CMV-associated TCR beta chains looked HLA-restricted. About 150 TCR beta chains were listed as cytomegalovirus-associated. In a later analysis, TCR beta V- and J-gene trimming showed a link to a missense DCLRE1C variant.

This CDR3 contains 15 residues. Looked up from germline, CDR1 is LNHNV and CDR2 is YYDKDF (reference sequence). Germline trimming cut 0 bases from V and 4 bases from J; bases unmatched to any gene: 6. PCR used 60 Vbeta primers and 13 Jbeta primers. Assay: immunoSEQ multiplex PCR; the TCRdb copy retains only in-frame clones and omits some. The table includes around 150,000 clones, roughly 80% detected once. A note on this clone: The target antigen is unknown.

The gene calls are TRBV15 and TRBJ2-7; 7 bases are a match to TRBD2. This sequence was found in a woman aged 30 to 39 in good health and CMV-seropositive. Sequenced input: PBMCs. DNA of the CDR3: TGTGCCACCAGCAGAGATATGGGGAGGGAATACGAGCAGTACTTC. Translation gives CATSRDMGREYEQYF.